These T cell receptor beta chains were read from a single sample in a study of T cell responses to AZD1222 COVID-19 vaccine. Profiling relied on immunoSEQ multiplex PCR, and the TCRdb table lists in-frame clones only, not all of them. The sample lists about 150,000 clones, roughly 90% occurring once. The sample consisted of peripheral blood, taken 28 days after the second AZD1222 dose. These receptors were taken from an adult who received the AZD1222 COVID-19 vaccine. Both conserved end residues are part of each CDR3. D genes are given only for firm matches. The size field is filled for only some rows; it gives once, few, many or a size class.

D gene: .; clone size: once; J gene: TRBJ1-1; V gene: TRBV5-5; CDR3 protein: CASSLIGGNTEAFF; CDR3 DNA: TGTGCCAGCAGCTTGATAGGGGGGAACACTGAAGCTTTCTTT
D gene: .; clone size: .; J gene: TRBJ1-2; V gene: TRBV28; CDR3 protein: CASNDAQGRRGYTF; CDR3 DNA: TGTGCCAGCAACGATGCGCAGGGGCGACGCGGCTACACCTTC
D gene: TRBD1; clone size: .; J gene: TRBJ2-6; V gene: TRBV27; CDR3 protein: CASSLLGQGSGANVLTF; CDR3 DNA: TGTGCCAGCAGTCTTCTAGGACAGGGGTCTGGGGCCAACGTCCTGACTTTC
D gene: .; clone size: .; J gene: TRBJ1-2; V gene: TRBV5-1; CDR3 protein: CASSLGQSGNYGYTF; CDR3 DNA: TGCGCCAGCAGCTTAGGACAGAGTGGGAACTATGGCTACACCTTC
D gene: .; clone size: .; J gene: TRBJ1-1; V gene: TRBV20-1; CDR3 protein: CSASRMGNTEAFF; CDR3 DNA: TGCAGTGCTAGTAGAATGGGGAACACTGAAGCTTTCTTT
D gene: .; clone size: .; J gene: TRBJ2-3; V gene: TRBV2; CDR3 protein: CASRGMRANTDTQYF; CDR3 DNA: TGTGCCAGCAGGGGAATGAGGGCAAACACAGATACGCAGTATTTT
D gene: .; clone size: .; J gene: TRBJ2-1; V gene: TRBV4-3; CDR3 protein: CASSFFRARGDNEQFF; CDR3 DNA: TGCGCCAGCAGCTTTTTTAGGGCTCGCGGGGACAATGAGCAGTTCTTC
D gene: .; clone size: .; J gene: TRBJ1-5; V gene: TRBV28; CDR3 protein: CASSFSGQPQHF; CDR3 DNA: TGTGCCAGCAGTTTTAGCGGGCAGCCCCAGCATTTT
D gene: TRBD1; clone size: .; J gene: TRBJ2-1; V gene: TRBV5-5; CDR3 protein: CASRRGQGAGYNEQFF; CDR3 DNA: TGTGCCAGCAGAAGAGGACAGGGGGCGGGATACAATGAGCAGTTCTTC
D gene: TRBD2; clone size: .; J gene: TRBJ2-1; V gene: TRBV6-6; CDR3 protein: CASSRPLSGRGPAEFF; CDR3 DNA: TGTGCCAGCAGTCGACCCCTTAGCGGGAGGGGGCCCGCGGAGTTCTTC
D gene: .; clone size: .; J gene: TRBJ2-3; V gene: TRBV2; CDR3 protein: CASRGISTDTQYF; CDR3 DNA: TGTGCCAGCCGGGGGATAAGCACAGATACGCAGTATTTT
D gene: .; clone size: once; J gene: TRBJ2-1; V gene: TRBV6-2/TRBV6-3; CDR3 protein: CASSYSMNEQFF; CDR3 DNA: TGTGCCAGCAGTTACTCTATGAATGAGCAGTTCTTC
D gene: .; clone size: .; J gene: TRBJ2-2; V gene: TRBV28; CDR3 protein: CASSRPTGELFF; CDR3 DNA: TGTGCCAGCAGCCGTCCCACCGGGGAGCTGTTTTTT
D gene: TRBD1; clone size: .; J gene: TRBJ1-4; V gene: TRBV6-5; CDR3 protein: CASRKRDRGEKLFF; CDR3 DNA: TGTGCCAGCAGAAAGAGGGACAGGGGTGAAAAACTGTTTTTT
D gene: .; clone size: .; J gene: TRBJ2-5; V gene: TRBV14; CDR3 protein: CASSRQETQYF; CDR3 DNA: TGTGCCAGCAGCCGCCAAGAGACCCAGTACTTC
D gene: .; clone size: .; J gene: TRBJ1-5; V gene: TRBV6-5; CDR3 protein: CASSYGGGARQPQHF; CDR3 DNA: TGTGCCAGCAGTTACGGGGGGGGCGCACGGCAGCCCCAGCATTTT
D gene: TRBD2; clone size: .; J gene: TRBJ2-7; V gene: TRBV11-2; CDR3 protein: CASSLGLAGGAYEQYF; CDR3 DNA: TGTGCCAGCAGCTTAGGGCTAGCGGGAGGCGCCTACGAGCAGTACTTC